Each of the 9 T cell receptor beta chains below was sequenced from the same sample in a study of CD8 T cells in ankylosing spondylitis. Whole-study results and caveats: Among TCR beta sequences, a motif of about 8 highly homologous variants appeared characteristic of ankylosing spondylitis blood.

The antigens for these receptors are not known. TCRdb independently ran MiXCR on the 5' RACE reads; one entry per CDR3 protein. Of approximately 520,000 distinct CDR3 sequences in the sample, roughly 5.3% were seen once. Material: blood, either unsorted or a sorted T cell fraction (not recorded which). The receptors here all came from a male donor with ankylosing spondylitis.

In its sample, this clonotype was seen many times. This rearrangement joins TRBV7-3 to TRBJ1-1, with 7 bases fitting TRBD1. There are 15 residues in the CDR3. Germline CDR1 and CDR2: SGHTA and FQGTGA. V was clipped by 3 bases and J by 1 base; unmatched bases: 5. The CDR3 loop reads CASSLMGQSNTEAFF. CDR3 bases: TGTGCCAGCAGCTTGATGGGACAGTCGAACACTGAAGCTTTCTTT.

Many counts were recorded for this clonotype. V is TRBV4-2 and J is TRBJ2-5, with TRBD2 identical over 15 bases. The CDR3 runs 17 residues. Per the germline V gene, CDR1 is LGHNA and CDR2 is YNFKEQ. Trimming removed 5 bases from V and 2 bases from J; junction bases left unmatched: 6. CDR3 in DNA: TGTGCCAGCAGCTTTGGACTAGCGGGGGGGAGGCAAGAGACCCAGTACTTC. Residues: CASSFGLAGGRQETQYF.

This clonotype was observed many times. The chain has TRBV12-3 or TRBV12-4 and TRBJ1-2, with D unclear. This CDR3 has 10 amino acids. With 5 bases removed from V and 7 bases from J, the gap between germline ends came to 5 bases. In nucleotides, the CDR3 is TGTGCCAGCAGTAATGTTGGCTACACCTTC. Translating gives CASSNVGYTF.

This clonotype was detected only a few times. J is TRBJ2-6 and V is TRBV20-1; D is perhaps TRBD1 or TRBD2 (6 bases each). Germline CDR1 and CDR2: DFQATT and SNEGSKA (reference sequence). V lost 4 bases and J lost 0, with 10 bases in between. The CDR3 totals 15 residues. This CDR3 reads CSAIEGGSGANVLTF. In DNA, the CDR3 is TGCAGTGCTATCGAGGGGGGCTCTGGGGCCAACGTCCTGACTTTC.

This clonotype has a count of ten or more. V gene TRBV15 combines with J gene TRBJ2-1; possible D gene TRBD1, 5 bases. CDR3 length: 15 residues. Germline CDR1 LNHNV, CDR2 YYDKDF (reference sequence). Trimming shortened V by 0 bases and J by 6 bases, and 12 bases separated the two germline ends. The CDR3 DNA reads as TGTGCCACCAGCAGAGATGGGGCAGGAATCAATGAGCAGTTCTTC. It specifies CATSRDGAGINEQFF.

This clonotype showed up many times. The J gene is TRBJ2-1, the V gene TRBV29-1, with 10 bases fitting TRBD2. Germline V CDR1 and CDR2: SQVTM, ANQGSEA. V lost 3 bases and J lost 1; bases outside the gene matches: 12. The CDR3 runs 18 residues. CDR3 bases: TGCAGCGTTGATCATCCCCCGGATAGCGGGAGGTCCTACAATGAGCAGTTCTTC. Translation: CSVDHPPDSGRSYNEQFF.

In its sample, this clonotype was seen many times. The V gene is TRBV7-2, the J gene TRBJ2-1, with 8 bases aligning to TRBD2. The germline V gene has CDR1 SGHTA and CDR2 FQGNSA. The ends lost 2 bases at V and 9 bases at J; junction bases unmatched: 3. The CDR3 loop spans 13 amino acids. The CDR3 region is CASSLSRGGEQFF. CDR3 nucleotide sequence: TGTGCCAGCAGCTTAAGTCGGGGGGGTGAGCAGTTCTTC. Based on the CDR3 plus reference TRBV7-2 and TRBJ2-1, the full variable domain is GAGVSQSPSNKVTEKGKDVELRCDPISGHTALYWYRQSLGQGLEFLIYFQGNSAPDKSGLPSDRFSAERTGGSVSTLTIQRTQQEDSAVYLCASSLSRGGEQFFGPGTRLTVL.

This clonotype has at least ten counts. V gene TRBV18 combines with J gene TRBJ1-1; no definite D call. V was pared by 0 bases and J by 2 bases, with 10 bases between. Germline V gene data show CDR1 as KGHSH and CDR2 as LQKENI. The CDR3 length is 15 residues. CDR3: CASSPPSRRNTEAFF. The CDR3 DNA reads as TGTGCCAGCTCACCACCGTCCAGAAGAAACACTGAAGCTTTCTTT.

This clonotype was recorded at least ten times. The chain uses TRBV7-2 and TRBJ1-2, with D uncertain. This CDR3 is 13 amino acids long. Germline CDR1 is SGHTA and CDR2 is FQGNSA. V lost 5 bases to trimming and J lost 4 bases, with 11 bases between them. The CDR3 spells CASSNYGGYGYTF. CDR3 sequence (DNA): TGTGCCAGCAGCAATTACGGTGGCTATGGCTACACCTTC.